These T cell receptor beta chains were read from a single sample in a study of T cell responses to AZD1222 COVID-19 vaccine. Only in-frame clones appear in the TCRdb table, and some are missing; sequencing was by immunoSEQ multiplex PCR. The profile shows 130,000 or so clones, 80% to 90% of them singletons. The sample consisted of peripheral blood, taken on day 0 of AZD1222 vaccination. The receptors stem from an adult in good health. Both conserved end residues are part of each CDR3. D genes are given only for firm matches. Size values are once, few and many counts, or a class for expanded clones, and some rows have none.

abundance	v_gene	d_gene	j_gene	CDR3aa	CDR3nt
.	TRBV5-1	.	TRBJ1-6	CASSFNHGGNSPLHF	TGCGCCAGCAGCTTTAACCACGGGGGTAATTCACCCCTCCACTTT
.	TRBV9	.	TRBJ2-1	CASSVGVSRLSYNEQFF	TGTGCCAGCAGCGTAGGTGTTAGTCGACTCTCCTACAATGAGCAGTTCTTC
.	TRBV6-5	TRBD2	TRBJ2-1	CASSRSGRGGEQFF	TGTGCCAGCAGTAGGAGCGGGAGGGGAGGTGAGCAGTTCTTC
.	TRBV5-4	TRBD1	TRBJ2-7	CASSTTGTGFNEQYF	TGTGCCAGCAGCACTACCGGGACAGGGTTCAACGAGCAGTACTTC
few	TRBV28	.	TRBJ2-1	CASNILPGGYNEQFF	TGTGCCAGCAACATACTACCTGGCGGCTACAATGAGCAGTTCTTC
.	TRBV12-5	.	TRBJ1-2	CASGLTSPPGYTF	TGTGCTAGTGGTTTAACGTCCCCTCCGGGCTACACCTTC
.	TRBV28	.	TRBJ2-1	CASSQTFSFDEQFF	TGTGCCAGCAGTCAGACTTTCTCATTTGATGAGCAGTTCTTC
.	TRBV6-4	TRBD1	TRBJ2-1	CASSETGEVDEQFF	TGTGCCAGCAGTGAGACAGGGGAGGTGGATGAGCAGTTCTTC
.	TRBV30	.	TRBJ2-7	CAWATRWTLLSSYEQYF	TGTGCCTGGGCAACCAGATGGACCCTACTTAGCTCCTACGAGCAGTACTTC
.	TRBV11-3	.	TRBJ2-2	CASSLEEGLGETGELFF	TGTGCCAGCAGCTTAGAGGAGGGTTTAGGGGAAACCGGGGAGCTGTTTTTT
.	TRBV7-9	.	TRBJ2-1	CASSQGLEGGEQFF	TGTGCCAGCAGCCAGGGCTTGGAGGGCGGTGAGCAGTTCTTC
.	TRBV7-9	.	TRBJ2-7	CASSSTGEDYEQYF	TGTGCCAGCAGCTCTACAGGGGAGGACTACGAGCAGTACTTC
.	TRBV7-6	.	TRBJ1-6	CASSLWQVGSPLHF	TGTGCCAGCAGCTTATGGCAGGTTGGCTCACCCCTCCACTTT
.	TRBV2	TRBD2	TRBJ2-2	CASSELAGGTGELFF	TGTGCCAGCAGTGAACTAGCGGGAGGGACCGGGGAGCTGTTTTTT
few	TRBV9	.	TRBJ2-7	CASSVATGISYEQYF	TGTGCCAGCAGCGTAGCTACAGGGATCTCCTACGAGCAGTACTTC
.	TRBV18	.	TRBJ1-1	CASSPYRRESGNTEAFF	TGTGCCAGCTCACCCTACCGACGAGAAAGCGGTAACACTGAAGCTTTCTTT
.	TRBV6-5	.	TRBJ2-3	CASSSGAPPQYF	TGTGCCAGCAGTTCCGGGGCCCCGCCGCAGTATTTT
.	TRBV19	.	TRBJ2-2	CAIRRRLNTGELFF	TGTGCCATTCGCCGGCGACTGAACACCGGGGAGCTGTTTTTT
few	TRBV6-5	.	TRBJ2-1	CASSFVRGGGNEQFF	TGTGCCAGCAGTTTTGTGAGGGGGGGTGGCAATGAGCAGTTCTTC
.	TRBV6-5	TRBD1	TRBJ1-2	CASSYSRQGFSGYTF	TGTGCCAGCAGTTACTCCCGACAGGGCTTCTCTGGCTACACCTTC
.	TRBV4-3	.	TRBJ1-2	CASSDGGGRYGYTF	TGCGCCAGCAGCGATGGCGGGGGTAGATATGGCTACACCTTC
.	TRBV7-2	TRBD2	TRBJ2-7	CASSLALTPPRGTYEQYF	TGTGCCAGCAGCTTAGCCCTGACCCCCCCGCGGGGGACTTACGAGCAGTACTTC
.	TRBV15	.	TRBJ1-2	CATSREGVDYGYTF	TGTGCCACCAGCAGAGAGGGCGTCGACTATGGCTACACCTTC
.	TRBV6-5	TRBD1	TRBJ1-6	CASSPPGQSGPLHF	TGTGCCAGCAGTCCGCCGGGACAGAGCGGTCCCCTCCACTTT
.	TRBV6-5	.	TRBJ2-2	CASSYAGQRNTGELFF	TGTGCCAGCAGTTACGCAGGACAGAGGAACACCGGGGAGCTGTTTTTT
.	TRBV5-1	.	TRBJ2-1	CASSGGNEQFF	TGCGCCAGCAGCGGGGGGAATGAGCAGTTCTTC
.	TRBV5-6	.	TRBJ1-1	CASSLEGFATEAFF	TGTGCCAGCAGCTTGGAGGGTTTTGCAACTGAAGCTTTCTTT
.	TRBV6-5	.	TRBJ1-1	CASSYPRVEAFF	TGTGCCAGCAGTTATCCACGGGTGGAAGCTTTCTTT
.	TRBV19	TRBD2	TRBJ2-6	CASSIGTSGYSGANVLTF	TGTGCCAGTAGTATAGGGACTAGCGGGTACTCTGGGGCCAACGTCCTGACTTTC
.	TRBV18	TRBD2	TRBJ2-1	CASSLQRGSYNEQFF	TGTGCCAGCTCACTTCAGCGGGGCTCCTACAATGAGCAGTTCTTC
.	TRBV4-2	.	TRBJ2-1	CASSPPADSRTYNEQFF	TGTGCCAGCAGCCCCCCAGCGGACTCCCGGACATACAATGAGCAGTTCTTC
few	TRBV4-3	TRBD1	TRBJ2-7	CASSPSWTGFYEQYF	TGCGCCAGCAGCCCTTCCTGGACAGGGTTCTACGAGCAGTACTTC
.	TRBV12-3/TRBV12-4	.	TRBJ2-2	CASSFDTLGELFF	TGTGCCAGCAGTTTTGATACTCTGGGGGAGCTGTTTTTT
.	TRBV9	TRBD2	TRBJ2-1	CASSVGGLAGYNEQFF	TGTGCCAGCAGCGTAGGGGGACTAGCGGGCTACAATGAGCAGTTCTTC
.	TRBV4-2	.	TRBJ1-1	CASSQEVGAKWNTEAFF	TGTGCCAGCAGCCAAGAGGTGGGGGCCAAGTGGAACACTGAAGCTTTCTTT
.	TRBV2	.	TRBJ2-7	CASQQVGSKRDEQYF	TGTGCCAGCCAGCAAGTAGGCTCGAAACGCGACGAGCAGTACTTC
few	TRBV5-1	.	TRBJ1-1	CASSLGAGTEAFF	TGCGCCAGCAGCTTGGGTGCGGGAACTGAAGCTTTCTTT
.	TRBV3-1/TRBV3-2	TRBD1	TRBJ1-2	CASSPRDRDRHTF	TGTGCCAGCAGCCCCCGGGACAGGGACCGGCACACCTTC
.	TRBV7-3	.	TRBJ2-2	CASSSYQGDGKLFF	TGTGCCAGCAGCTCCTATCAGGGTGATGGGAAGCTGTTTTTT
.	TRBV28	.	TRBJ1-2	CASSSGTANYGYTF	TGTGCCAGCAGTTCAGGTACTGCTAACTATGGCTACACCTTC
.	TRBV7-9	.	TRBJ2-3	CASSWGDPSTDTQYF	TGTGCCAGCAGCTGGGGGGACCCAAGCACAGATACGCAGTATTTT
.	TRBV7-3	TRBD2	TRBJ2-1	CASSPGTSGGLYNEQFF	TGTGCCAGCAGCCCTGGGACTAGCGGGGGTCTCTACAATGAGCAGTTCTTC
.	TRBV29-1	.	TRBJ2-3	CSVESKTTDTQYF	TGCAGCGTTGAAAGCAAAACGACAGATACGCAGTATTTT
.	TRBV29-1	TRBD1	TRBJ1-3	CSVEDNQGAVYTIYF	TGCAGCGTTGAAGATAACCAGGGGGCTGTGTACACCATATATTTT
.	TRBV19	.	TRBJ1-1	CASSIARNTEAFF	TGTGCCAGTAGTATAGCGCGTAACACTGAAGCTTTCTTT
.	TRBV30	TRBD1	TRBJ1-2	CAWKWDRGPGGYTF	TGTGCCTGGAAGTGGGACAGGGGGCCGGGCGGCTACACCTTC
.	TRBV28	.	TRBJ2-1	CASSFLLGAYNEQFF	TGTGCCAGCAGTTTTCTTCTTGGCGCCTACAATGAGCAGTTCTTC
.	TRBV20-1	.	TRBJ2-1	CSAAYNEQFF	TGCAGTGCTGCATACAATGAGCAGTTCTTC
.	TRBV4-1	.	TRBJ1-1	CASSQRTGGDTEAFF	TGCGCCAGCAGCCAGAGGACGGGTGGAGACACTGAAGCTTTCTTT
.	TRBV15	.	TRBJ2-7	CATSTRQVPYEQYF	TGTGCCACCAGCACTCGACAGGTCCCCTACGAGCAGTACTTC
once	TRBV18	.	TRBJ1-1	CASSQQGPEAFF	TGTGCCAGCTCACAGCAGGGGCCTGAAGCTTTCTTT
.	TRBV18	.	TRBJ2-3	CASSPRDTQYF	TGTGCCAGCTCACCACGGGATACGCAGTATTTT
.	TRBV18	.	TRBJ2-1	CASSKRTQYNEQFF	TGTGCCAGCTCAAAGAGAACTCAGTACAATGAGCAGTTCTTC